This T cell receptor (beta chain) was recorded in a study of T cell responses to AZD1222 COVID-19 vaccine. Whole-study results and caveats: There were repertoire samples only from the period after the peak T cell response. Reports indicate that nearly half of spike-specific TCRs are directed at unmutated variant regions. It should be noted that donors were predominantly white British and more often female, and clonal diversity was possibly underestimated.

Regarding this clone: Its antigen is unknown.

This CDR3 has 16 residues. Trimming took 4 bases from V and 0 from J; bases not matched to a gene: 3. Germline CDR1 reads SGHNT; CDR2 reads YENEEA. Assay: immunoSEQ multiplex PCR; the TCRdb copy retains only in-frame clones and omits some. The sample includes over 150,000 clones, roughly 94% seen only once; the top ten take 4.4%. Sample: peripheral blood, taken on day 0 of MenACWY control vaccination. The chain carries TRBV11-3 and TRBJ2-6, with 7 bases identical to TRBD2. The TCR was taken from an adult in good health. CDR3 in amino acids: CASSWGGGSGANVLTF. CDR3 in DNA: TGTGCCAGCAGCTGGGGCGGGGGCTCTGGGGCCAACGTCCTGACTTTC.